A selection of T cell receptor beta chains follows, all from one sample in a study of naive and memory T cell subsets. TCRdb called the UMI-ligation and nested PCR reads again in MiXCR, with one record for every CDR3 protein. The sample has some 82,000 distinct CDR3 sequences, roughly 9.3% seen once. Sequencing was done on a sample of naive CD8+ T cells from blood. These receptors were obtained from a human donor in good health. The conserved cysteine and the conserved F or W are not part of the CDR3 here. Fields, in order: J gene, V gene, CDR3 protein.

TRBJ1-1 TRBV6-2/TRBV6-3 ATTIPGQGSEAF
TRBJ2-1 TRBV20-1 SAKAGGSWSSYNEQF
TRBJ2-3 TRBV7-9 ASTLLGTSAGDTQY
TRBJ1-1 TRBV29-1 SVRQGLAEAF
TRBJ1-5 TRBV15 ATSRSGFSQPQH
TRBJ2-2 TRBV20-1 SAKAGVGELF
TRBJ2-7 TRBV11-2 ASSLGNYEQY
TRBJ1-2 TRBV7-6 ASSLAVTDGYT
TRBJ2-7 TRBV28 ASSTLASYEQY
TRBJ2-1 TRBV7-9 ASNRPGLNEQF
TRBJ2-7 TRBV2 ASSETAGHYYEQY
TRBJ1-1 TRBV7-9 ASSSPGGYTEAF
TRBJ2-3 TRBV29-1 SVGTGIPWADTQY
TRBJ2-1 TRBV4-1 ASSHPIASSYNEQF
TRBJ2-1 TRBV19 ASSHGQGKMNEQF
TRBJ1-1 TRBV27 ASSLFRDNTEAF
TRBJ1-3 TRBV27 ASSRGFSGNTIY
TRBJ2-2 TRBV25-1 ASSVGNPGELF
TRBJ1-1 TRBV7-8 ASRAGRVQLNTEAF
TRBJ1-1 TRBV20-1 SAREGQLEAF
TRBJ2-7 TRBV29-1 SVPGQLTHEQY
TRBJ1-2 TRBV6-2/TRBV6-3 ASSYSIGRGYGYT
TRBJ2-4 TRBV9 ASSASGTGAKNIQY
TRBJ2-7 TRBV11-2 ASSLGTGAHEQY
TRBJ1-5 TRBV6-6 ASSYADSYNQPQH
TRBJ2-7 TRBV2 ASIARSYEQY
TRBJ2-5 TRBV3-1 ASSQDTREETQY
TRBJ1-2 TRBV7-9 ASSLATGDGYT
TRBJ2-7 TRBV2 AGFGGVYEQY
TRBJ2-5 TRBV28 ASSPDRDVETQY
TRBJ2-2 TRBV4-2 ASSQREATGELF
TRBJ2-7 TRBV7-8 ASSLELGATYEQY
TRBJ2-7 TRBV20-1 SARQGAEGYEQY
TRBJ1-3 TRBV7-2 ASSLVDGNTIY
TRBJ2-1 TRBV12-3/TRBV12-4 ASIDGPTAV
TRBJ2-5 TRBV6-5 ASRGSTETQY
TRBJ1-1 TRBV6-2/TRBV6-3 ATWLASGFSEAF
TRBJ1-1 TRBV7-9 ASSLAIVRRNTEAF
TRBJ2-7 TRBV27 ASSHSAYEQY
TRBJ1-2 TRBV20-1 SANLDGDYGDT
TRBJ1-1 TRBV15 ATSKRPFSGTGLVAF
TRBJ1-6 TRBV28 ASSFISQGSNSPLH
TRBJ2-7 TRBV29-1 SVFSWTGESEQY
TRBJ2-4 TRBV9 ASSDASNIQY
TRBJ2-3 TRBV4-1 ASSPQAREVPTDTQY
TRBJ1-2 TRBV29-1 SVEGSNYGYT
TRBJ2-3 TRBV9 ASSPVLATLPDTQY
TRBJ2-1 TRBV6-6 ASSFSQVGVSNEQF
TRBJ2-2 TRBV29-1 SVDVGPGYTGELF